The rows below give T cell receptor beta chains drawn from one sample of a study of blood T cell repertoires in COVID-19. The repertoire was sequenced with immunoSEQ multiplex PCR; TCRdb's copy has only in-frame clones and lacks some. The sample holds fewer than 350,000 clones, approximately 87% seen once. The specimen sequenced was peripheral blood. These receptors all stem from a woman aged 30 to 39 with COVID-19, enrolled during active disease. The CDR3 runs from the conserved cysteine through the conserved F or W. D genes are given only for firm matches. Clone size is stated in some rows and not others, as once, few, many or a class when expanded.

TRBV2	.	TRBJ2-7	.	CASSDLTGGDEQYF	TGTGCCAGCAGTGATCTCACTGGAGGGGACGAGCAGTACTTC
TRBV6-6	TRBD1	TRBJ1-5	.	CASSSVRGLQPQHF	TGTGCCAGCAGTTCCGTCAGGGGGCTCCAGCCCCAGCATTTT
TRBV5-1	TRBD2	TRBJ2-1	.	CASSLGTRNEQFF	TGCGCCAGCAGCTTGGGGACTAGGAACGAGCAGTTCTTC
TRBV18	TRBD2	TRBJ2-1	.	CASSPGGGINNEQFF	TGTGCCAGCTCACCGGGCGGGGGGATTAACAATGAGCAGTTCTTC
TRBV3-1/TRBV3-2	TRBD1	TRBJ2-1	.	CASSLTRGPYNEQFF	TGTGCCAGCAGCCTAACCAGGGGGCCATACAATGAGCAGTTCTTC
TRBV6-5	.	TRBJ1-5	many	CASSYSGNSNQPQHF	TGTGCCAGCAGTTACTCCGGGAATAGCAATCAGCCCCAGCATTTT
TRBV19	TRBD2	TRBJ2-1	.	CASSVRLGLAYNEQFF	TGTGCCAGTAGTGTAAGACTGGGACTAGCGTACAATGAGCAGTTCTTC
TRBV5-4	.	TRBJ2-1	.	CASSLPGYEQFF	TGTGCCAGCAGCTTGCCAGGGTATGAGCAGTTCTTC
TRBV28	.	TRBJ2-3	.	CASSGQNTDTQYF	TGTGCCAGCAGTGGACAGAACACAGATACGCAGTATTTT
TRBV11-2	TRBD1	TRBJ1-5	few	CASSLGQGVQPQHF	TGTGCCAGCAGCTTGGGACAGGGGGTTCAGCCCCAGCATTTT
TRBV10-3	.	TRBJ2-4	.	CAISENGAENIQYF	TGTGCCATCAGTGAGAATGGGGCCGAAAACATTCAGTACTTC
TRBV19	.	TRBJ2-5	.	CASSISVQETQYF	TGTGCCAGTAGTATCAGCGTCCAAGAGACCCAGTACTTC
TRBV3-1/TRBV3-2	.	TRBJ2-7	.	CASSQGGRGNEQYF	TGTGCCAGCAGCCAAGGGGGGCGGGGGAACGAGCAGTACTTC
TRBV27	TRBD1	TRBJ2-4	.	CASSSLRGKVAKNIQYF	TGTGCCAGCAGTTCACTCAGGGGGAAGGTAGCCAAAAACATTCAGTACTTC
TRBV14	TRBD1	TRBJ1-2	.	CASSSRQGANYGYTF	TGTGCCAGCAGCTCAAGACAGGGGGCTAACTATGGCTACACCTTC
TRBV4-1	.	TRBJ1-2	.	CASSQVPGVDGYTF	TGCGCCAGCAGCCAAGTTCCAGGGGTGGATGGCTACACCTTC
TRBV19	.	TRBJ1-1	.	CASSMAGPPARTEAFF	TGTGCCAGTAGTATGGCGGGACCGCCGGCGCGGACTGAAGCTTTCTTT
TRBV18	TRBD1	TRBJ1-2	.	CASSPGQVGLHGYTF	TGTGCCAGCTCACCGGGACAGGTCGGCTTACATGGCTACACCTTC
TRBV5-4	.	TRBJ2-7	.	CASRTGRGTNHYEQYF	TGTGCCAGCAGAACTGGGAGGGGGACGAATCACTACGAGCAGTACTTC
TRBV27	.	TRBJ1-2	once	CASSFAGAGGYTF	TGTGCCAGCAGTTTCGCGGGGGCGGGAGGCTACACCTTC
TRBV6-6	TRBD1	TRBJ1-3	once	CASSVGQPISGNTIYF	TGTGCCAGCAGTGTGGGACAGCCAATCTCTGGAAACACCATATATTTT
TRBV7-9	TRBD1	TRBJ2-7	few	CASTRLPGTGVYEQYF	TGTGCCAGCACCCGTCTACCCGGGACAGGCGTCTACGAGCAGTACTTC
TRBV2	TRBD1	TRBJ2-1	.	CATTGTGYNEQFF	TGTGCCACTACCGGGACAGGGTACAATGAGCAGTTCTTC
TRBV7-9	TRBD1	TRBJ2-1	.	CASSPSGTVRNEQFF	TGTGCCAGCAGCCCTTCCGGGACAGTGCGCAATGAGCAGTTCTTC
TRBV2	TRBD2	TRBJ2-3	.	CASSALVAGDTQYF	TGTGCCAGCAGTGCTCTGGTAGCGGGTGATACGCAGTATTTT
TRBV21-1	.	TRBJ1-2	.	CASSLGGRAQGYGYTF	TGTGCCAGCAGCTTGGGGGGGAGGGCCCAGGGATATGGCTACACCTTC
TRBV2	TRBD1	TRBJ1-4	.	CASSPGDRPNF	TGTGCCAGCAGTCCTGGGGACAGACCAAATTTT
TRBV5-6	TRBD2	TRBJ2-1	.	CASSLQRLAGSYNEQFF	TGTGCCAGCAGCCTACAAAGACTAGCGGGCTCCTACAATGAGCAGTTCTTC
TRBV28	.	TRBJ2-7	.	CASSLRGALAEQYF	TGTGCCAGCAGTTTACGGGGGGCGCTGGCCGAGCAGTACTTC
TRBV28	TRBD1	TRBJ1-2	.	CASSFQGAISRYGYTF	TGTGCCAGCAGTTTTCAGGGGGCTATCTCTCGCTATGGCTACACCTTC
TRBV28	.	TRBJ1-3	.	CASSSPRGWERNTIYF	TGTGCCAGCAGTTCCCCAAGGGGGTGGGAAAGAAACACCATATATTTT
TRBV27	TRBD1	TRBJ2-7	once	CASSLPLSGTGDYEQYF	TGTGCCAGCAGTTTACCTCTCTCCGGGACAGGGGACTACGAGCAGTACTTC
TRBV6-5	TRBD1	TRBJ1-2	.	CASSWTGDYGYTF	TGTGCCAGCAGTTGGACAGGGGACTATGGCTACACCTTC
TRBV5-1	.	TRBJ2-5	.	CASSLRGEAQYF	TGCGCCAGCAGTCTTCGCGGAGAAGCCCAGTACTTC
TRBV5-1	TRBD1	TRBJ1-1	.	CASSLGTVNTEAFF	TGCGCCAGCTCCCTGGGGACAGTGAACACTGAAGCTTTCTTT
TRBV11-2	TRBD1	TRBJ1-2	.	CASSSPRDRPIFYGYTF	TGTGCCAGCAGCTCTCCCCGGGACAGACCTATTTTTTATGGCTACACCTTC
TRBV28	TRBD1	TRBJ1-5	many	CASSWTGARNQPQHF	TGTGCCAGCAGTTGGACAGGGGCTCGCAATCAGCCCCAGCATTTT
TRBV28	TRBD2	TRBJ2-2	once	CASSSPGLANTGELFF	TGTGCCAGCAGCAGCCCGGGACTAGCGAACACCGGGGAGCTGTTTTTT
TRBV19	TRBD1	TRBJ1-2	.	CASSPRDRGRANYGYTF	TGTGCCAGTAGTCCGAGGGACAGGGGGAGAGCCAACTATGGCTACACCTTC
TRBV11-3	.	TRBJ2-1	.	CASSQNLLEQFF	TGTGCCAGCAGCCAAAACTTGTTGGAGCAGTTCTTC
TRBV2	TRBD1	TRBJ1-5	.	CASRFAGGNQPQHF	TGTGCCAGCAGGTTTGCAGGGGGTAATCAGCCCCAGCATTTT
TRBV28	.	TRBJ1-2	.	CASSRTRPYGYTF	TGTGCCAGCAGTCGGACAAGACCATATGGCTACACCTTC
TRBV2	.	TRBJ1-1	.	CASSDEGVNTEAFF	TGTGCCAGCAGTGACGAGGGAGTGAACACTGAAGCTTTCTTT
TRBV5-1	TRBD1	TRBJ1-2	.	CASSPGQGNYGYTF	TGCGCCAGCAGCCCGGGACAGGGGAACTATGGCTACACCTTC
TRBV4-1	.	TRBJ1-2	few	CATLGGATGYTF	TGCGCCACCCTTGGGGGGGCTACCGGCTACACCTTC
TRBV6-5	.	TRBJ2-3	few	CASSPLGADPGYF	TGTGCCAGCAGTCCCCTGGGGGCGGACCCTGGGTATTTT
TRBV20-1	.	TRBJ1-2	.	CSAGGRYGYTF	TGCAGTGCTGGCGGCCGCTATGGCTACACCTTC
TRBV28	TRBD1	TRBJ1-2	.	CASSLPLQGPSTYGYTF	TGTGCCAGCAGTCTACCTTTACAGGGGCCGTCGACCTATGGCTACACCTTC
TRBV6-5	TRBD1	TRBJ1-2	.	CASSLGQGLGYTF	TGTGCCAGCAGCTTGGGACAGGGGCTTGGCTACACCTTC
TRBV30	.	TRBJ1-1	few	CAWSGWGGTEAFF	TGTGCCTGGAGCGGATGGGGCGGAACTGAAGCTTTCTTT
TRBV18	TRBD2	TRBJ2-1	.	CASSPNGGVYNEQFF	TGTGCCAGCTCACCAAACGGGGGGGTCTACAATGAGCAGTTCTTC
TRBV10-3	.	TRBJ1-6	.	CAITEGYSPLHF	TGTGCCATCACAGAGGGATACTCACCCCTCCACTTT